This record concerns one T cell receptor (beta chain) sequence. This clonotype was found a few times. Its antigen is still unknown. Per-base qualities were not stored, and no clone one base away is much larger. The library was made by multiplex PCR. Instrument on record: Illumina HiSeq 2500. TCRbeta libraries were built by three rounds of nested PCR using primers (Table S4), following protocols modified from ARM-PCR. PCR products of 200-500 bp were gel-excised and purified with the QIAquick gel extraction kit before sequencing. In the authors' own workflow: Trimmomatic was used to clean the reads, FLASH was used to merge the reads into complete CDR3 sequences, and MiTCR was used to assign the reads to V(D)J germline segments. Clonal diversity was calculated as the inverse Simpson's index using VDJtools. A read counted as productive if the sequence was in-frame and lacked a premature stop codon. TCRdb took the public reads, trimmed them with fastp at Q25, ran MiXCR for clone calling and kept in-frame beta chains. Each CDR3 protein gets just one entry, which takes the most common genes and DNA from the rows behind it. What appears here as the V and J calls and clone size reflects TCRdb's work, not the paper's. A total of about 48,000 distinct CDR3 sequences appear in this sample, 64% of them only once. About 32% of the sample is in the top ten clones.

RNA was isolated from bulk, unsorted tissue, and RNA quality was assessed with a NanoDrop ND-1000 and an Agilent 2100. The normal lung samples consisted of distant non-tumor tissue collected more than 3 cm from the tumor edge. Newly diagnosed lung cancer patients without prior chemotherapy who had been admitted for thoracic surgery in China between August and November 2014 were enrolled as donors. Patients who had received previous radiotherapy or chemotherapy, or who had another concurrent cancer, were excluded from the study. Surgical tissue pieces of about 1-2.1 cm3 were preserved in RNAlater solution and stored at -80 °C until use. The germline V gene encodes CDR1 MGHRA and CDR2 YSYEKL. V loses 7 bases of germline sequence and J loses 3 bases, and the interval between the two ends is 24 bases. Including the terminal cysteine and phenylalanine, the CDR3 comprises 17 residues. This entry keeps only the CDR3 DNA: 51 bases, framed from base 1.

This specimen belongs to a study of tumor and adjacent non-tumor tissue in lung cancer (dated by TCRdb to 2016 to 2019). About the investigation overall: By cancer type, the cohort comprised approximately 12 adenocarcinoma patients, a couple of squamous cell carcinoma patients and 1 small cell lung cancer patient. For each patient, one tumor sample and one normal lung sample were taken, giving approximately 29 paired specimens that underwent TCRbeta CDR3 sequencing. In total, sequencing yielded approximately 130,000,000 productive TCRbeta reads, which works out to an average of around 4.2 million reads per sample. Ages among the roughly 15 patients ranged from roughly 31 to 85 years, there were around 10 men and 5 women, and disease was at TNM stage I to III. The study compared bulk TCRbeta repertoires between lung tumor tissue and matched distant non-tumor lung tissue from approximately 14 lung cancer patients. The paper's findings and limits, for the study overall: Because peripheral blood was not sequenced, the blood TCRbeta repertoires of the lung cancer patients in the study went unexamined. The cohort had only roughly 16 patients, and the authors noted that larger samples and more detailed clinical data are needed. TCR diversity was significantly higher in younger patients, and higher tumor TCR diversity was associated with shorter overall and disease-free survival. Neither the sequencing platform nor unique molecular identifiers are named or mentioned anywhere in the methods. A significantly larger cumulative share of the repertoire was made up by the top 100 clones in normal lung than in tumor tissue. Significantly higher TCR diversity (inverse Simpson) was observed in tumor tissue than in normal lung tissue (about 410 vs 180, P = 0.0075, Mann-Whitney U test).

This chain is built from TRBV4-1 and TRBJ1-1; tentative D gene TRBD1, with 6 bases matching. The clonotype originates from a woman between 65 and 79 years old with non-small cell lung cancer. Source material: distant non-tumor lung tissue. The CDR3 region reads CASNQVRTTYRDTEAFF. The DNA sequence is TGCGCCAGCAACCAGGTTCGGACCACCTACAGGGACACTGAAGCTTTCTTT.